This passage covers 32 T cell receptor beta chains from one sample sequenced in a study of T cell repertoires in cytomegalovirus infection. Antigen specificity for these receptors is unknown. TCRdb recomputed calls from the reads with MiXCR, one row per CDR3 protein. The sample gives just over 450,000 distinct CDR3 sequences, roughly 42% of which show up once; just under 45% is in the top ten. Sequenced material: cultured PBMCs, taken from culture after CMV antigen stimulation. These receptors came from a human donor in good health (CMV status not recorded). Some clones in this sample may be carry-over from other donors' samples.

The chain uses TRBV27 and TRBJ1-1; tentative D call: TRBD1 (5 bases). Looked up from germline, CDR1 is MNHEY and CDR2 is SMNVEV (reference sequence). V lost 1 base, J lost 4 bases, and 10 bases lay in between. This CDR3 is 14 amino acids long. The CDR3 region has the DNA TGTGCCAGCAGTTTATGGGGCGGTGGCACTGAAGCTTTCTTT. Translating it yields CASSLWGGGTEAFF.

The V gene is TRBV6-2 or TRBV6-3, the J gene TRBJ2-3; the match to TRBD2 covers 11 bases. After removal of 4 bases from V and 6 bases from J, the junction contained 12 bases not matched to a gene. This CDR3 has 17 residues. Germline assignment: CDR1 MNHEY and CDR2 SVGEGT. This CDR3 reads CASSLLTSGGLTDTQYF. CDR3 in DNA: TGTGCCAGCAGTTTACTCACTAGCGGGGGCCTCACGGATACGCAGTATTTT.

The genes are TRBV24-1 and TRBJ1-1, with 7 positions matching TRBD1. Germline-derived CDR1 and CDR2 are KGHDR and SFDVKD. This CDR3 is built from 13 residues. With V trimmed by 4 bases and J by 8 bases, 6 bases remained unmatched. CDR3 nucleotide sequence: TGTGCCACCAGTGAACGTGACAGGGAAGAAGCTTTCTTT. As protein: CATSERDREEAFF.

The J gene is TRBJ2-1, the V gene TRBV18, with 7 positions matching TRBD2. CDR1 and CDR2 from the germline V gene are KGHSH and LQKENI. The J segment lost 5 bases and the V segment lost 5 bases, leaving 6 bases of the junction unmatched. The CDR3 is made up of 14 amino acids. In DNA, the CDR3 is TGTGCCAGCTCAGTGGGAGGGGTGGACAATGAGCAGTTCTTC. Translating gives CASSVGGVDNEQFF.

The chain carries TRBV6-2 or TRBV6-3 and TRBJ2-2, with 7 bases fitting TRBD1. Trimming removed 2 bases from V and 6 bases from J; junction bases left unmatched: 9. The CDR3 contains 16 residues. Germline V gene sequence: CDR1 MNHEY, CDR2 SVGEGT. The CDR3 sequence is CASSYDREPLAGELFF. The CDR3 DNA reads TGTGCCAGCAGTTACGACAGGGAACCCCTAGCCGGGGAGCTGTTTTTT.

This chain connects TRBV19 to TRBJ1-5; D ambiguous. Germline values: CDR1 LNHDA, CDR2 SQIVND (reference sequence). This CDR3 comprises 13 residues. Trimming took off 3 bases at V and 15 bases at J, with 18 bases between the two ends. CDR3 sequence (DNA): TGTGCCAGTAGTATGGGTCAGCCCGGCGTGGCGCATTTT. Amino acid sequence: CASSMGQPGVAHF.

This clonotype occurred a few times. The chain is built from TRBV7-9 and TRBJ2-7, with TRBD2 matching over 7 bases. V lost 5 bases to trimming and J lost 7 bases; unmatched junction nucleotides: 5. Germline V gene data show CDR1 as SEHNR and CDR2 as FQNEAQ (reference sequence). CDR3 length equals 12 residues. This chain's CDR3 is CASSRTSLEQYF. The CDR3 DNA reads as TGTGCCAGCAGCCGGACTAGTCTTGAGCAGTACTTC. Full variable domain (outside the CDR3, taken from reference TRBV7-9 and TRBJ2-7): DTGVSQNPRHKITKRGQNVTFRCDPISEHNRLYWYRQTLGQGPEFLTYFQNEAQLEKSRLLSDRFSAERPKGSFSTLEIQRTEQGDSAMYLCASSRTSLEQYFGPGTRLTVT.

This chain joins TRBV20-1 and TRBJ1-5, with 11 nucleotides matching TRBD1. The CDR3 sequence is 16 residues long. Trimming took 1 base from V and 7 from J; bases not matched to a gene: 9. Germline V lookup: CDR1 DFQATT, CDR2 SNEGSKA (reference sequence). The CDR3 sequence is CSARAPGQGDDQPQHF. The CDR3 DNA reads as TGCAGTGCTAGAGCCCCGGGACAGGGGGACGACCAGCCCCAGCATTTT.

V and J are TRBV6-1 and TRBJ1-1; D uncertain. Germline V gene lookup returns CDR1 MNHNS and CDR2 SASEGT. This CDR3 has 18 residues. V was shortened by 5 bases and J by 2 bases, with 24 bases between the two germline ends. Written as DNA, the CDR3 is TGTGCCAGCAGTTCCCTACGGGAACGTGTATGGAGTAACACTGAAGCTTTCTTT. Translation gives CASSSLRERVWSNTEAFF.

The chain combines TRBV3-1 with TRBJ1-2, with TRBD1 identical over 7 bases. CDR3 size: 13 residues. Trimming cost V 4 bases and J 7 bases; bases outside gene matches: 6. Germline CDR1 is LGHDT and CDR2 is YNNKEL (reference sequence). The CDR3, as DNA: TGTGCCAGCAGCCCTCAGGGGGTTAGTGGCTACACCTTC. It translates to CASSPQGVSGYTF.

This clonotype was seen a handful of times. CDR3 DNA: TGTGCCAGCAGTTACTTAATCTGGCGGGCACTCATGAACACTGAAGCTTTCTTT. This codes for CASSYLIWRALMNTEAFF. The rearrangement joins TRBV6-2 or TRBV6-3 to TRBJ1-1; D ambiguous. V dropped 1 base and J dropped 0 bases, with 18 bases sitting between them. CDR3 length equals 18 residues. Germline V CDR1 and CDR2: MNHEY, SVGEGT.

This clonotype was seen a handful of times. The chain couples TRBV27 to TRBJ2-2; 7 bases match TRBD2. From germline, CDR1 is MNHEY and CDR2 SMNVEV (reference sequence). This CDR3 has 14 amino acids. V lost 5 bases to trimming and J lost 4 bases; unmatched junction nucleotides: 4. CDR3 coding DNA: TGTGCCAGCAGTCCAGGACTAGTCACCGGGGAGCTGTTTTTT. It specifies CASSPGLVTGELFF.

The gene calls are TRBV7-3 and TRBJ2-3; 11 positions match TRBD2. The CDR3 sequence is 16 residues long. V lost 5 bases and J lost 2; bases outside the gene matches: 6. The germline CDR1 and CDR2 sequences are SGHTA and FQGTGA. The CDR3 DNA is TGTGCCAGCAGCGAGCAGACTAGCGGGGTCACAGATACGCAGTATTTT. Encoded protein: CASSEQTSGVTDTQYF.

The rearrangement joins TRBV2 to TRBJ2-7; perhaps TRBD2 as D (5 bases). Trimming left V 8 bases short and J 2 bases short, with 13 bases between. Germline V CDR1 and CDR2: SNHLY, FYNNEI. CDR3 size: 13 residues. The CDR3 coding sequence is TGTGCCAGCGTAGGACTGCCCCCCTACGAGCAGTACTTC. It specifies CASVGLPPYEQYF.

This clonotype was counted between two and nine times. The rearrangement links TRBV11-1 to TRBJ1-2; D remains ambiguous. The CDR3 has 14 residues. The germline CDR1 and CDR2 sequences are SGHAT and FQDESV (reference sequence). V lost 6 bases, J lost 2 bases, and 13 bases lay in between. The CDR3 bases are TGTGCCAGCAGGCCGCCAGATTTGAACTATGGCTACACCTTC. Translated: CASRPPDLNYGYTF. Looking up the rest from reference TRBV11-1 and TRBJ1-2 gives the full variable domain: EAEVAQSPRYKITEKSQAVAFWCDPISGHATLYWYRQILGQGPELLVQFQDESVVDDSQLPKDRFSAERLKGVDSTLKIQPAELGDSAMYLCASRPPDLNYGYTFGSGTRLTVV.

This chain connects TRBV7-2 to TRBJ2-7; no clear D. The CDR3 is 15 residues long. The ends were cut back, 3 bases at V and 3 bases at J, with 15 bases in the middle. Germline CDR1 is SGHTA and CDR2 is FQGNSA. The CDR3 loop reads CASSFLVQQFYEQYF. The CDR3, as DNA: TGTGCCAGCAGCTTCTTAGTCCAACAATTCTACGAGCAGTACTTC.

This clonotype was counted between two and nine times. This chain joins TRBV7-2 and TRBJ2-1; 7 nucleotides agree with TRBD2. Losses at the gene ends were 0 bases for V and 9 bases for J; bases not matched to a gene: 8. CDR1 SGHTA and CDR2 FQGNSA come from the germline V gene. This CDR3 contains 15 residues. CDR3 residues: CASSLAAGRYGEQFF. The CDR3, as DNA: TGTGCCAGCAGCTTAGCAGCGGGAAGGTACGGTGAGCAGTTCTTC.

This chain joins TRBV12-3 or TRBV12-4 and TRBJ1-6, with 7 bases aligning to TRBD1. The J segment lost 8 bases and the V segment lost 2 bases, leaving 6 bases of the junction unmatched. The CDR3 contains 15 residues. CDR3 sequence: CASSLFGTVDSPLHF. The CDR3 bases are TGTGCCAGCAGTTTATTTGGGACAGTCGATTCACCCCTCCACTTT.

The chain carries TRBV7-3 and TRBJ1-2; 7 nucleotides align to TRBD1. Germline CDR1 SGHTA, CDR2 FQGTGA. There are 14 residues in the CDR3. V lost 5 bases and J lost 8; bases outside the gene matches: 11. The chain's CDR3 is CASSLTDRVDGYTF. CDR3 in DNA: TGTGCCAGCAGCCTCACCGACAGGGTGGACGGCTACACCTTC.

The table lists this clonotype with a few counts. V is TRBV3-1 and J is TRBJ1-1, with 7 positions matching TRBD1. This CDR3 is built from 14 residues. J gave up 6 bases and V 4 bases, and 8 bases lay outside the gene matches. Germline V lookup: CDR1 LGHDT, CDR2 YNNKEL (reference sequence). This chain's CDR3 is CASSPETGLAEAFF. For the CDR3, the DNA is TGTGCCAGCAGCCCGGAGACAGGGTTGGCTGAAGCTTTCTTT.

This clonotype was counted between two and nine times. The CDR3 nucleotides are TGTGCCAGCAGCTTAGGGCAGGGGGCGAATGAGCAGTTCTTC. Translating gives CASSLGQGANEQFF. The chain couples TRBV7-2 to TRBJ2-1, with 8 bases fitting TRBD1. The CDR3 runs 14 residues. V lost 1 base and J lost 7; bases outside the gene matches: 3. Per the germline V gene, CDR1 is SGHTA and CDR2 is FQGNSA.

The chain uses TRBV7-9 and TRBJ1-4; no clear D. V was trimmed by 5 bases and J by 8 bases, leaving 18 bases between them. The CDR3 covers 15 residues. Looked up from germline, CDR1 is SEHNR and CDR2 is FQNEAQ (reference sequence). The CDR3 coding sequence is TGTGCCAGCAGCACCTCAGGCCTCCGTGGGGAAAAACTGTTTTTT. Translating it yields CASSTSGLRGEKLFF.

The CDR3 sequence is CASSFSGSLAGGRNEQFF. The CDR3 DNA reads as TGTGCCAGCAGCTTTAGTGGTAGCTTAGCCGGAGGTAGGAATGAGCAGTTCTTC. This sequence joins TRBV12-3 or TRBV12-4 and TRBJ2-1, with D tentatively TRBD2 (5 bases). This CDR3 has 18 residues. The V gene lost 6 bases and the J gene lost 7 bases, with 28 bases spanning the gap.

The chain couples TRBV20-1 to TRBJ1-3; D gene ambiguous. The CDR3 loop spans 13 amino acids. V lost 8 bases and J lost 4, with 15 bases in between. Germline CDR1 reads DFQATT; CDR2 reads SNEGSKA (reference sequence). The CDR3 bases are TGCAGTATTGCGGGTTCATCAGGAAACACCATATATTTT. It encodes CSIAGSSGNTIYF.

This clonotype has a count of ten or more. The rearrangement links TRBV7-2 to TRBJ2-1; TRBD1 matches at 8 bases. The V gene's germline CDR1 is SGHTA and CDR2 FQGNSA. J lost 6 bases, V lost 5 bases, and 3 bases had no gene match. The CDR3 is made up of 13 amino acids. CDR3 in amino acids: CASSAGQANEQFF. Written as DNA, the CDR3 is TGTGCCAGCAGCGCGGGACAGGCCAATGAGCAGTTCTTC. The full variable domain, rest sourced from reference TRBV7-2 and TRBJ2-1, is GAGVSQSPSNKVTEKGKDVELRCDPISGHTALYWYRQSLGQGLEFLIYFQGNSAPDKSGLPSDRFSAERTGGSVSTLTIQRTQQEDSAVYLCASSAGQANEQFFGPGTRLTVL.

This chain joins TRBV6-7 and TRBJ2-2, with D unresolved. TRBV6-7 is designated an ORF whose function remains uncertain. The CDR3 runs to 13 residues. Trimming took 9 bases from V and 1 from J, leaving 9 bases between them. The DNA for the CDR3 is TGTGCCAGAGGGAAAAAGAACACCGGGGAGCTGTTTTTT. It specifies CARGKKNTGELFF.

The chain joins TRBV19 to TRBJ1-1; D gene unclear. The V gene's germline CDR1 is LNHDA and CDR2 SQIVND (reference sequence). With 6 bases removed from V and 1 base from J, the gap between germline ends came to 9 bases. The CDR3 consists of 13 residues. CDR3 DNA sequence: TGTGCCAGTAGGCGGCAGCCGAACACTGAAGCTTTCTTT. Translation gives CASRRQPNTEAFF. The full variable domain, rest sourced from reference TRBV19 and TRBJ1-1, is DGGITQSPKYLFRKEGQNVTLSCEQNLNHDAMYWYRQDPGQGLRLIYYSQIVNDFQKGDIAEGYSVSREKKESFPLTVTSAQKNPTAFYLCASRRQPNTEAFFGQGTRLTVV.

This clonotype was observed a handful of times. The genes are TRBV7-9 and TRBJ2-7; TRBD2 might be the D (5 bases). Germline V gene data show CDR1 as SEHNR and CDR2 as FQNEAQ (reference sequence). There are 14 residues in the CDR3. Trimming removed 5 bases from V and 7 bases from J, with 18 bases in between. The CDR3 loop is CASSPRMATGEQYF. CDR3 sequence (DNA): TGTGCCAGCAGCCCTAGGATGGCCACGGGGGAGCAGTACTTC.

This clonotype was counted a few times. This sequence joins TRBV4-2 and TRBJ2-2; maybe TRBD2 (7 bases). The V gene's germline CDR1 is LGHNA and CDR2 YNFKEQ. This CDR3 has 15 amino acids. V lost 1 base, J lost 6 bases, and 12 bases lay in between. CDR3: CASSQGLGGAGELFF. CDR3 sequence (DNA): TGTGCCAGCAGCCAAGGACTAGGGGGGGCCGGGGAGCTGTTTTTT.

This chain uses TRBV5-6 with TRBJ1-2; 7 bases line up with TRBD1. Germline V lookup: CDR1 SGHDT, CDR2 YYEEEE. The V and J ends lost 4 bases and 7 bases, in that order; junction bases with no gene match: 16. CDR3 length: 16 residues. In DNA, the CDR3 is TGTGCCAGCAGCCAGATAATGAAACAGGGGTGGGGTGGCTACACCTTC. It is translated as CASSQIMKQGWGGYTF.

This CDR3 reads CASSFRTGDYEQYF. CDR3 coding DNA: TGTGCCAGCAGCTTTAGGACAGGGGACTACGAGCAGTACTTC. This chain uses TRBV7-6 with TRBJ2-7; 9 bases are shared with TRBD1. After removal of 3 bases from V and 3 bases from J, the junction contained 3 bases not matched to a gene. The CDR3 is made up of 14 amino acids. From germline, CDR1 is SGHVS and CDR2 FNYEAQ. The full variable domain, with the rest looked up from reference TRBV7-6 and TRBJ2-7, is GAGVSQSPRYKVTKRGQDVALRCDPISGHVSLYWYRQALGQGPEFLTYFNYEAQQDKSGLPNDRFSAERPEGSISTLTIQRTEQRDSAMYRCASSFRTGDYEQYFGPGTRLTVT.

The chain links TRBV7-8 to TRBJ1-6; 7 bases fit TRBD1. The CDR3 consists of 14 residues. Germline-derived CDR1 and CDR2 are SGHVS and FQNEAQ. V gave up 6 bases and J gave up 5 bases; unmatched junction bases: 4. For the CDR3, the DNA is TGTGCCAGCAGACCGGACAGGAATAATTCACCCCTCCACTTT. This gives the protein CASRPDRNNSPLHF.